These 16 T cell receptor beta chains originate from one sample sequenced in a study of T cells after yellow fever vaccination. In TCRdb, the 5' RACE reads were re-called with MiXCR into one record per CDR3 protein. The sample has fewer than 400,000 distinct CDR3 sequences; over 8.5% are singletons. The sequenced sample was CD4+ T cells sorted from PBMCs, obtained 45 days after the yellow fever booster vaccination. The receptors stem from a man in his late teens or twenties who received the YFV17D yellow fever vaccine.

This clonotype was observed a few times. The CDR3 spells CASRHGTANTGELFF. CDR3 sequence (DNA): TGTGCCAGCAGACACGGGACAGCGAACACCGGGGAGCTGTTTTTT. The rearrangement uses TRBV9 and TRBJ2-2, with 7 positions matching TRBD1. This CDR3 is 15 amino acids long. V lost 5 bases, J lost 0 bases, and 4 bases stayed unmatched. The germline CDR1 and CDR2 sequences are SGDLS and YYNGEE.

Only a few counts were recorded for this clonotype. The chain has TRBV6-2 or TRBV6-3 and TRBJ2-1; 10 bases map to TRBD2. Trimming removed 2 bases from V and 4 bases from J; junction bases left unmatched: 2. Germline CDR1 is MNHEY and CDR2 is SVGEGT. The CDR3 extends over 15 amino acids. The CDR3 protein is CASSYGLAVYNEQFF. The CDR3 bases are TGTGCCAGCAGTTACGGACTAGCGGTTTACAATGAGCAGTTCTTC.

This clonotype occurred a few times. The genes are TRBV9 and TRBJ2-1; 7 bases are shared with TRBD1. Germline CDR1 and CDR2: SGDLS and YYNGEE. The CDR3 length is 14 residues. J was trimmed by 6 bases and V by 4 bases; bases with no gene match: 7. DNA of the CDR3: TGTGCCAGCAGCCGACAGGGAACCATCAATGAGCAGTTCTTC. It translates to CASSRQGTINEQFF.

In its sample, this clonotype was seen many times. This sequence joins TRBV7-9 and TRBJ1-2; D gene unclear. This CDR3 has 15 residues. Germline V gene lookup returns CDR1 SEHNR and CDR2 FQNEAQ (reference sequence). Trimming removed 4 bases at V and 2 bases at J, with 14 bases between. CDR3 region: CASSSMAGSNYGYTF. The DNA of the CDR3 is TGTGCCAGCAGCTCGATGGCAGGCAGCAACTATGGCTACACCTTC. Variable domain in full (rest from reference TRBV7-9 and TRBJ1-2): DTGVSQNPRHKITKRGQNVTFRCDPISEHNRLYWYRQTLGQGPEFLTYFQNEAQLEKSRLLSDRFSAERPKGSFSTLEIQRTEQGDSAMYLCASSSMAGSNYGYTFGSGTRLTVV.

The V and J genes are TRBV4-1 and TRBJ2-1; weak D call: TRBD2 (5 bases). This CDR3 spans 15 amino acids. Germline loops: CDR1 MGHRA, CDR2 YSYEKL. V lost 4 bases to trimming and J lost 6 bases, with 16 bases between them. CDR3 DNA sequence: TGCGCCAGCAGCCCCCTGTTGAGGGTACTCAATGAGCAGTTCTTC. Its protein is CASSPLLRVLNEQFF.

This clonotype was counted only a few times. The chain recombines TRBV7-2 with TRBJ2-4; TRBD2 matches 10 bases. Germline-derived CDR1 and CDR2 are SGHTA and FQGNSA. V gave up 5 bases and J gave up 13 bases; unmatched junction bases: 17. This CDR3 spans 16 amino acids. The DNA for the CDR3 is TGTGCCAGCAGCCAGCGCTTCGCTAGCGGGGGACGGGGCCAGTACTTC. Protein product: CASSQRFASGGRGQYF.

This clonotype was seen a few times. The rearrangement links TRBV9 to TRBJ2-2, with D perhaps TRBD1 (6 bases). This CDR3 is built from 15 residues. V gave up 2 bases and J gave up 3 bases, with 11 bases separating them. The V gene's germline CDR1 is SGDLS and CDR2 YYNGEE. DNA for the CDR3: TGTGCCAGCAGCGTTGGACAGCTCGACACCGGGGAGCTGTTTTTT. This translates into CASSVGQLDTGELFF.

The CDR3 DNA is TGCGCCAGCAGGACCCGGGGGGCTCCCACAGATACGCAGTATTTT. Translating it yields CASRTRGAPTDTQYF. V gene TRBV5-1 combines with J gene TRBJ2-3, with D possibly being TRBD2 (7 bases). The V gene's germline CDR1 is SGHRS and CDR2 YFSETQ. V was clipped by 5 bases and J by 2 bases, with 15 bases between them. This CDR3 spans 15 amino acids.

This clonotype has a handful of counts. The chain carries TRBV2 and TRBJ1-1; D gene uncertain. Germline lookup yields CDR1 SNHLY and CDR2 FYNNEI. The germline V and J ends were trimmed by 3 bases and 1 base, with 9 bases remaining between them. The CDR3 sequence is 14 residues long. The DNA of the CDR3 is TGTGCCAGCAGTGATCAGGCAGGGAACACTGAAGCTTTCTTT. It yields the protein CASSDQAGNTEAFF.

This clonotype was seen at least ten times. The rearrangement uses TRBV5-1 and TRBJ2-7, with D uncertain. The CDR3 has 16 residues. V lost 4 bases and J 0 bases, leaving 17 bases between the germline ends. The germline V gene has CDR1 SGHRS and CDR2 YFSETQ. CDR3 nucleotide sequence: TGCGCCAGCAGCCCGTCGGCGGAGCCCAGCTCCTACGAGCAGTACGTC. It encodes CASSPSAEPSSYEQYV.

Ten or more counts support this clonotype. The chain has TRBV18 and TRBJ2-7; D call uncertain. The CDR3 contains 13 residues. Germline lookup yields CDR1 KGHSH and CDR2 LQKENI. Between the trimmed V and J ends, which lost 3 bases and 2 bases, there was a span of 8 bases. The CDR3, as DNA: TGTGCCAGCTCACCGGACGGAACCTACGAGCAGTACTTC. Translating gives CASSPDGTYEQYF. The whole variable domain, filled in from reference TRBV18 and TRBJ2-7, reads NAGVMQNPRHLVRRRGQEARLRCSPMKGHSHVYWYRQLPEEGLKFMVYLQKENIIDESGMPKERFSAEFPKEGPSILRIQQVVRGDSAAYFCASSPDGTYEQYFGPGTRLTVT.

This clonotype was seen ten or more times. The J gene is TRBJ2-3, the V gene TRBV11-2; D gene unclear. Trimming shortened V by 4 bases and J by 0 bases, and 5 bases separated the two germline ends. Germline V lookup: CDR1 SGHAT, CDR2 FQNNGV. This CDR3 spans 13 amino acids. CDR3 sequence (DNA): TGTGCCAGCAGCTGGATCAGCACAGATACGCAGTATTTT. Translating gives CASSWISTDTQYF. The complete variable domain, with remaining parts taken from reference TRBV11-2 and TRBJ2-3, reads EAGVAQSPRYKIIEKRQSVAFWCNPISGHATLYWYQQILGQGPKLLIQFQNNGVVDDSQLPKDRFSAERLKGVDSTLKIQPAKLEDSAVYLCASSWISTDTQYFGPGTRLTVL.

This clonotype has ten or more counts. This chain joins TRBV20-1 and TRBJ1-4; 7 bases match TRBD1. With 5 bases clipped from V and 8 bases from J, the junction kept 11 bases outside the gene matches. Germline CDR1 DFQATT, CDR2 SNEGSKA (reference sequence). This CDR3 is 14 amino acids long. CDR3 protein: CSARDRVRGEKLFF. CDR3 DNA sequence: TGCAGTGCTCGTGACAGGGTTAGAGGGGAAAAACTGTTTTTT.

The sample holds a few counts of this clonotype. The chain joins TRBV20-1 to TRBJ1-3; 8 nucleotides match TRBD1. Germline V CDR1 and CDR2: DFQATT, SNEGSKA (reference sequence). The CDR3 is 16 amino acids. After removal of 2 bases from V and 0 bases from J, the junction contained 6 bases not matched to a gene. The CDR3 reads CSARSAGGYSGNTIYF. The CDR3 coding sequence is TGCAGTGCTAGATCGGCAGGGGGCTACTCTGGAAACACCATATATTTT.

V usage is TRBV19 and J usage is TRBJ1-2; TRBD1 is a possible D gene (6 bases). The CDR3 consists of 13 residues. V was cut by 6 bases and J by 10 bases, with 18 bases left in between. Germline CDR1 LNHDA, CDR2 SQIVND (reference sequence). CDR3 DNA sequence: TGTGCCAGTAGACAGGACAGAGACTCGGTCTACACCTTC. It codes for CASRQDRDSVYTF. Together with reference TRBV19 and TRBJ1-2, the CDR3 gives the full variable domain: DGGITQSPKYLFRKEGQNVTLSCEQNLNHDAMYWYRQDPGQGLRLIYYSQIVNDFQKGDIAEGYSVSREKKESFPLTVTSAQKNPTAFYLCASRQDRDSVYTFGSGTRLTVV.

This clonotype was counted many times. The chain has TRBV6-2 or TRBV6-3 and TRBJ2-1, with D perhaps matching TRBD1 (6 bases). The CDR3 runs to 14 residues. Trimming took 8 bases from V and 4 from J, leaving 15 bases between them. Per the germline V gene, CDR1 is MNHEY and CDR2 is SVGEGT. The CDR3 coding sequence is TGTGCCAGCCAAAGAAACCAGGGGTACAATGAGCAGTTCTTC. The encoded protein is CASQRNQGYNEQFF.